Presented here are 12 T cell receptor beta chains from one specimen sequenced in a study of PD-1 blockade in classical Hodgkin lymphoma (dated by TCRdb to 2019 to 2021). The sample's time point, from its label and the paper: cycle 4 day 1 (C4D1), after around six weeks of nivolumab. Relapse after autologous stem cell transplantation had occurred in all trial patients, and cohorts A, B and C were distinguished by prior brentuximab vedotin exposure. Magnetic negative selection with a Miltenyi CD4+ T cell isolation kit was used to purify CD4+ T cells from thawed PBMCs. Libraries came from the immunoSEQ multiplex PCR assay. TCRdb's version of the immuneACCESS table is confined to in-frame rearrangements and falls short of the full clone set. An unresolved V gene accounts for under half of the shortfall where checked; the remainder is of unknown origin. Within this sample are roughly 30,000 clones, with about 86% of them counted one time only. Under 1% of the sample goes to the ten largest clones.

Material: CD4+ T cells from blood, obtained before the fourth cycle of nivolumab. The source is a human donor with classical Hodgkin lymphoma.

The genes are TRBV2 and TRBJ2-3; the D gene is possibly TRBD1 (7 bases). Germline-derived CDR1 and CDR2 are SNHLY and FYNNEI. The length of the CDR3 is 14 residues. V was cut by 6 bases and J by 5 bases, with 15 bases left in between. The CDR3, as DNA: TGTGCCAGCAGATCCGGGACAGCGGGAGATACGCAGTATTTT. Its translation is CASRSGTAGDTQYF.

The V gene is TRBV7-3, the J gene TRBJ2-1; no definite D call. Germline lookup yields CDR1 SGHTA and CDR2 FQGTGA. The CDR3 totals 12 residues. The V end lost 4 bases, the J end lost 9 bases, and 10 bases lay between the germline ends. DNA of the CDR3: TGTGCCAGCAGCTACGACCACCGTGAGCAGTTCTTC. Protein: CASSYDHREQFF.

The rearrangement uses TRBV30 and TRBJ1-1; D might be TRBD1 (5 bases). Trimming left V 4 bases short and J 4 bases short, with 13 bases between. Germline CDR1 reads GTSNPN; CDR2 reads SVGIG (reference sequence). This CDR3 comprises 13 residues. CDR3 in amino acids: CAWNGGDGTEAFF. The CDR3 coding sequence is TGTGCCTGGAATGGGGGAGATGGCACTGAAGCTTTCTTT.

This rearrangement joins TRBV5-4 to TRBJ1-1; D unresolved. This CDR3 spans 14 amino acids. V was clipped by 1 base and J by 0 bases, with 7 bases between them. Germline V gene sequence: CDR1 SGHNT, CDR2 YYREEE (reference sequence). CDR3 residues: CASSLLRLNTEAFF. The CDR3 DNA reads TGTGCCAGCAGCTTGCTTCGGCTGAACACTGAAGCTTTCTTT.

This clone was seen just once. The chain couples TRBV11-2 to TRBJ1-5; 7 bases line up with TRBD1. The length of the CDR3 is 13 residues. Germline V CDR1 and CDR2: SGHAT, FQNNGV. After removal of 8 bases from V and 5 bases from J, the junction contained 6 bases not matched to a gene. CDR3 nucleotide sequence: TGTGCCAGCGCAGGGGGGAGGGATCAGCCCCAGCATTTT. Translating gives CASAGGRDQPQHF.

The chain links TRBV6-5 to TRBJ1-1, with TRBD1 matching 7 bases. This CDR3 spans 14 amino acids. V lost 5 bases and J lost 2; bases outside the gene matches: 5. Looked up from germline, CDR1 is MNHEY and CDR2 is SVGAGI. The CDR3 nucleotides read TGTGCCAGCAGTGAAGGGGGCTTAAACACTGAAGCTTTCTTT. Its translation is CASSEGGLNTEAFF.

The chain links TRBV10-3 to TRBJ2-1; D perhaps matches TRBD2 (5 bases). V dropped 7 bases and J dropped 2 bases, with 12 bases sitting between them. The CDR3 sequence is 14 residues long. CDR1 is ENHRY and CDR2 is SYGVKD in the germline V gene. CDR3 in amino acids: CAITNTGTYNEQFF. CDR3 bases: TGTGCCATCACCAATACCGGGACCTACAATGAGCAGTTCTTC.

This clone was observed a handful of times. The J gene is TRBJ1-2, the V gene TRBV10-3; no firm D call. The V end was cut by 4 bases, the J end by 2 bases, with 5 bases between. In germline, CDR1 is ENHRY, CDR2 SYGVKD. This CDR3 comprises 12 residues. The CDR3: CAISGENYGYTF. CDR3 in DNA: TGTGCCATCAGTGGGGAAAACTATGGCTACACCTTC.

The V call is TRBV27, the J call TRBJ1-2, with no clear D. The length of the CDR3 is 13 residues. V shed 3 bases and J shed 4 bases, with 9 bases lying between them. From germline, CDR1 is MNHEY and CDR2 SMNVEV (reference sequence). CDR3 in amino acids: CASSFGSLYGYTF. CDR3 in DNA: TGTGCCAGCAGTTTCGGGTCGCTCTATGGCTACACCTTC.

This chain links TRBV9 with TRBJ2-2, with D unclear. The germline CDR1 and CDR2 sequences are SGDLS and YYNGEE. There are 15 residues in the CDR3. The germline V and J ends were trimmed by 0 bases and 2 bases, with 8 bases remaining between them. The CDR3 here is CASSVGATNTGELFF. Here the CDR3 DNA reads TGTGCCAGCAGCGTAGGAGCGACAAACACCGGGGAGCTGTTTTTT. Looking up the rest from reference TRBV9 and TRBJ2-2 gives the full variable domain: DSGVTQTPKHLITATGQRVTLRCSPRSGDLSVYWYQQSLDQGLQFLIQYYNGEERAKGNILERFSAQQFPDLHSELNLSSLELGDSALYFCASSVGATNTGELFFGEGSRLTVL.

The V gene is TRBV30, the J gene TRBJ1-2, with D uncertain. CDR1 is GTSNPN and CDR2 is SVGIG in the germline V gene (reference sequence). The CDR3 sequence is 15 residues long. V was trimmed by 0 bases and J by 5 bases, leaving 16 bases between them. This CDR3 is CAWSVANSRVYGYTF. The CDR3 region has the DNA TGTGCCTGGAGTGTCGCGAACAGTAGGGTATATGGCTACACCTTC.

This clone has just a few counts. The J gene is TRBJ1-1, the V gene TRBV4-2; 8 bases match TRBD1. The J segment lost 1 base and the V segment lost 0 bases, leaving 1 base of the junction unmatched. Germline assignment: CDR1 LGHNA and CDR2 YNFKEQ. The CDR3 contains 15 residues. CDR3 protein: CASSQEDRENTEAFF. The CDR3 DNA sequence: TGTGCCAGCAGCCAAGAGGACAGGGAGAACACTGAAGCTTTCTTT.